Reported below is one TCR beta chain. Its cognate antigen is unknown. This specimen belongs to a study of cytomegalovirus exposure and HLA in healthy donors. Study-level findings and limits: A missense DCLRE1C variant was associated with V- and J-gene trimming of TCR beta chains in a later analysis, and an independent cohort replicated the association.

The PCR employed 60 Vbeta primers together with 13 Jbeta primers. Clones were sequenced by immunoSEQ multiplex PCR, and TCRdb holds only the in-frame ones, with some missing. The profile covers fewer than 150,000 clones, with about 74% appearing a single time and nearly 6% taken by the ten largest. V was clipped by 2 bases and J by 6 bases; unmatched bases: 5. Germline V CDR1 and CDR2: MNHEY, SVGAGI. CDR3 length: 16 amino acids. It was healthy bone marrow donors who served as donors. The sequenced material came from PBMCs. The sequence came from a woman aged 50 to 60 in good health and CMV-seropositive. The chain is built from TRBV6-5 and TRBJ2-1; TRBD2 aligns across 12 bases. The CDR3 DNA is TGTGCCAGCAGTTACCCGACTAGCGGGGGAGCCAATGAGCAGTTCTTC. It translates to CASSYPTSGGANEQFF.